This T cell receptor beta chain was sequenced during a study of cytomegalovirus exposure and HLA in healthy donors (dated by TCRdb to 2017 to 2019). Notes on the research overall: The 670 or so repertoires of the first cohort and the 95 to 150 validation repertoires were produced on the same platform, according to a later analysis. The study was designed to test whether signatures of past pathogen exposure could be identified by cataloging public T cell receptors. Besides the first cohort of approximately 710 subjects, a separate validation cohort made up of about 120 different subjects was used. To predict cytomegalovirus infection status, the study brought together high-throughput TCR immunosequencing, statistical association of individual TCRs with disease status, and machine learning.

Points on this clone: Its specific antigen is unknown. Base qualities are not at hand, and no much larger clone is one base apart.

Separate from the approximately 670-subject first cohort, the validation cohort of 120 subjects was the group to which the donors belonged. Here V drops 4 bases and J drops 3 bases, and the junction holds 10 bases not matched to any gene. The CDR3 runs 16 residues from the cysteine to the phenylalanine. The CDR3 DNA has 48 bases and is translated from base 1. CDR1 and CDR2 are drawn from the germline V gene: MDHEN, SYDVKM. To prepare the library, the immunoSEQ multiplex PCR assay was applied. Per the original workflow: A statistical classification framework was built to diagnose cytomegalovirus status from the catalog of TCR beta chain sequences. Here the immuneACCESS table is served through TCRdb, limited to in-frame sequences with V and J called. Missing clones are a known gap in these copies; in checked studies unresolved V genes cover under half, and the rest lacks a known reason. The DNA was the basis for D and trimming; V, J and clone size are from that table. This sample holds nearly 200,000 clones; 70% to 85% were observed only once. Together, the top ten hold over 10% of the sample.

Paper-wide results and their limitations: In a later analysis, TCRs clustered in the first cohort were found to also tend to co-occur in the 130 or so validation repertoires, with 94% of cluster scores above 0. The classifier was reported to diagnose cytomegalovirus status with high specificity and sensitivity in both the original cohort and the validation cohort. A total of 150 to 200 TCR beta chains were listed by the study as associated with cytomegalovirus. The authors suggested that the approach could potentially be generalized to other disease states and immunological phenotypes. In vitro tests confirmed that three of the cytomegalovirus-associated TCR beta chains recognize cytomegalovirus antigens. The validation cohort had no HLA typing available for a later analysis, so co-occurrence within that cohort was assessed over all 130 or so repertoires. Most TCR sequences were seen in very few donors, while some public TCRs were found in many individuals.

This TCR was sampled from a woman aged 25 to 39 in good health and CMV-seropositive. Input material: PBMCs. The chain employs TRBV28 and TRBJ2-7; TRBD2 fits 9 bases in the junction. The DNA reads as follows: TGTGCCAGCAGTTCCGGCTCCCGCGGGAGGGGCTACGAGCAGTACTTC. This gives the protein CASSSGSRGRGYEQYF.